A selection of T cell receptor beta chains follows, all from one sample in a study of cytomegalovirus exposure and HLA in healthy donors. TCRdb's copy holds only in-frame clones and misses some; the assay was immunoSEQ multiplex PCR. The sample lists over 150,000 clones, 68% occurring once. The specimen sequenced was PBMCs. These TCRs come from a woman between 35 and 50 years old in good health and CMV-seropositive. The conserved cysteine and the conserved F or W are not part of the CDR3 here.

V gene: TRBV5-1; J gene: TRBJ1-3; CDR3 protein: ASSSEFGNTIY
V gene: TRBV6-1; J gene: TRBJ1-1; CDR3 protein: ASSRLSDTEAF
V gene: TRBV11-2; J gene: TRBJ2-5; CDR3 protein: ASSSGTNQETQY
V gene: TRBV18; J gene: TRBJ1-2; CDR3 protein: ASSPGQGAEGYT
V gene: TRBV4-1; J gene: -; CDR3 protein: ASSQPGAYEQY
V gene: TRBV27; J gene: TRBJ2-7; CDR3 protein: ASQQQGGEQY
V gene: TRBV5-1; J gene: TRBJ1-5; CDR3 protein: ASSPDRADQPQH
V gene: TRBV7-2; J gene: TRBJ1-1; CDR3 protein: ASSGRGVWTGGGVAF
V gene: TRBV2; J gene: TRBJ2-2; CDR3 protein: ASSRQGLAGGGVAGELF
V gene: TRBV10-3; J gene: TRBJ1-5; CDR3 protein: AIKREGNQPQH
V gene: TRBV19; J gene: TRBJ1-4; CDR3 protein: ASSIRQGSNEKLF
V gene: TRBV7-3; J gene: TRBJ2-1; CDR3 protein: ASSLFMVAEYNEQF
V gene: TRBV28; J gene: TRBJ2-2; CDR3 protein: ASRPGLNTGELF
V gene: TRBV5-1; J gene: TRBJ2-7; CDR3 protein: ASSGGLVVSEQY
V gene: TRBV4-3; J gene: TRBJ2-7; CDR3 protein: ASSPPGSGFDEQY
V gene: TRBV7-6; J gene: TRBJ1-3; CDR3 protein: ASSLESGNTIY
V gene: TRBV4-1; J gene: TRBJ2-5; CDR3 protein: ASSQDWEPTGTGETQY
V gene: TRBV29-1; J gene: TRBJ2-5; CDR3 protein: SVLAGGVETQY
V gene: TRBV9; J gene: TRBJ2-3; CDR3 protein: ASSVPAGGKTDTQY
V gene: TRBV9; J gene: TRBJ2-7; CDR3 protein: ASSVDGQQAREQY
V gene: TRBV7-2; J gene: TRBJ2-5; CDR3 protein: ASSPVPETQY
V gene: TRBV7-9; J gene: TRBJ2-7; CDR3 protein: ASRAGTADGKQY
V gene: TRBV27; J gene: TRBJ1-1; CDR3 protein: ASSLAGGNTEAF
V gene: TRBV2; J gene: TRBJ1-5; CDR3 protein: ASSERGQPQH
V gene: TRBV7-2; J gene: TRBJ1-5; CDR3 protein: ASSGDPGGNQPQH
V gene: TRBV6-5; J gene: TRBJ2-2; CDR3 protein: ASRLGQWSTGELF
V gene: TRBV25-1; J gene: TRBJ2-6; CDR3 protein: ASSDLRYSGANVLT
V gene: TRBV5-4; J gene: TRBJ2-1; CDR3 protein: ASSFGTSGNEQF
V gene: TRBV19; J gene: TRBJ1-2; CDR3 protein: ASTPREGGYT
V gene: TRBV2; J gene: TRBJ1-2; CDR3 protein: ASSGQGAYYGYT
V gene: TRBV4-1; J gene: TRBJ1-5; CDR3 protein: ASSQDDSSNQPQH
V gene: TRBV18; J gene: TRBJ2-2; CDR3 protein: ASSADRNTGELF
V gene: TRBV19; J gene: TRBJ1-5; CDR3 protein: ASSIKFRGGPQH
V gene: TRBV6-1; J gene: TRBJ1-1; CDR3 protein: ASSDQLGQIEAF
V gene: TRBV7-2; J gene: TRBJ2-3; CDR3 protein: ASSLSAPVGTITDTQY
V gene: TRBV5-6; J gene: TRBJ2-7; CDR3 protein: ASSGGAGAFHEQY
V gene: TRBV7-2; J gene: TRBJ2-7; CDR3 protein: ASSTGQGVSYEQY
V gene: TRBV9; J gene: TRBJ1-2; CDR3 protein: ASSGPGQHSYP
V gene: TRBV6-6; J gene: TRBJ1-2; CDR3 protein: ASTGDRGTYGYT
V gene: TRBV6-6; J gene: TRBJ2-1; CDR3 protein: ASSYLGLYNEQF
V gene: TRBV6-1; J gene: TRBJ2-5; CDR3 protein: ASSGDRKETQY
V gene: TRBV9; J gene: TRBJ1-3; CDR3 protein: ASSTMGGSGNTIY
V gene: TRBV9; J gene: TRBJ2-7; CDR3 protein: ASSGGGVPYNEQY
V gene: TRBV2; J gene: TRBJ1-6; CDR3 protein: ATYASINSPLH
V gene: TRBV2; J gene: TRBJ1-5; CDR3 protein: ASSRGTQYQPQH
V gene: TRBV28; J gene: TRBJ1-2; CDR3 protein: ASRGHQGTYGYT
V gene: TRBV27; J gene: TRBJ2-5; CDR3 protein: ASSYLHSGGLETQY
V gene: TRBV14; J gene: TRBJ2-3; CDR3 protein: ASSQGISSTDTQY
V gene: TRBV30; J gene: TRBJ1-6; CDR3 protein: AWSHQGGSYNSPLH
V gene: TRBV5-4; J gene: TRBJ1-6; CDR3 protein: ASSRTGTNSPLH
V gene: TRBV28; J gene: TRBJ2-7; CDR3 protein: ASSLGTSGTPSSYEQY